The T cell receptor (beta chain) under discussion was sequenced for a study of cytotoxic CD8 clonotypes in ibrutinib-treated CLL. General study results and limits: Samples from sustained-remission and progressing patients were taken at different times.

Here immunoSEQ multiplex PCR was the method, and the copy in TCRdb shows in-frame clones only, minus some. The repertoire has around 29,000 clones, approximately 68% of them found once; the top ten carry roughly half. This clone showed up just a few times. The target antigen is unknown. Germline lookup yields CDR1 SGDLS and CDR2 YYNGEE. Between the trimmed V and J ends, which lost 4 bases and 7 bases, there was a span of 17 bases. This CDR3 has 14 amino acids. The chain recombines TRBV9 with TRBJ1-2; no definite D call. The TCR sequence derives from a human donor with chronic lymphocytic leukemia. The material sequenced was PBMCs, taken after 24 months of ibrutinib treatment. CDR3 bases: TGTGCCAGCAGCAGAGTGGTATCGGCCAGTGGCTACACCTTC. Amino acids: CASSRVVSASGYTF.